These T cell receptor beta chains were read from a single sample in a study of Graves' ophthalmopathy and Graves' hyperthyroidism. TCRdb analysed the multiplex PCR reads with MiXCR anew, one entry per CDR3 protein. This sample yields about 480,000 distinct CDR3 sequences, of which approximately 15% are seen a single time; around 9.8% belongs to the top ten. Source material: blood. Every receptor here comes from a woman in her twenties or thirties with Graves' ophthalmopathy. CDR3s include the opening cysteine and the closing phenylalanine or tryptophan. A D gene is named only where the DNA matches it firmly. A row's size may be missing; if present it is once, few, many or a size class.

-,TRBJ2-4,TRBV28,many,CASYGRRRKNIQYF,TGTGCCAGCTACGGACGGAGGAGAAAAAACATTCAGTACTTC
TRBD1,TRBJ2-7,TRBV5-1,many,CASSLARDRAYEQYF,TGCGCCAGCAGCTTGGCCAGGGACAGGGCCTACGAGCAGTACTTC
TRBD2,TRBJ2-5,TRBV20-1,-,CSARDQAGQETQYF,TGCAGTGCTAGAGATCAAGCGGGGCAAGAGACCCAGTACTTC
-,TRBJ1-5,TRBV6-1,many,CASSAERNQPQHF,TGTGCCAGCAGTGCCGAGAGAAATCAGCCCCAGCATTTT
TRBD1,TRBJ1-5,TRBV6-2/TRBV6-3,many,CASSSNRGVINQPQHF,TGTGCCAGCAGTTCCAACAGGGGCGTCATTAATCAGCCCCAGCATTTT
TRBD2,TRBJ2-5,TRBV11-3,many,CASSPILAGEETQYF,TGTGCCAGCAGCCCCATACTAGCGGGGGAAGAGACCCAGTACTTC
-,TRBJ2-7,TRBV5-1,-,CASSLDPGTMYEQYF,TGCGCCAGCAGCTTGGACCCGGGGACCATGTACGAGCAGTACTTC
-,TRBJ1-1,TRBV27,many,CASSGRHEGDTEAFF,TGTGCCAGCTCGGGAAGGCATGAGGGGGACACTGAAGCTTTCTTT
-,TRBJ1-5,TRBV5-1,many,CASSLGAATGQPQHF,TGCGCCAGCAGCTTGGGGGCAGCCACGGGTCAGCCCCAGCATTTT
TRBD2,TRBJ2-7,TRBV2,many,CASSEVLRGEQYF,TGTGCCAGCAGTGAAGTACTGCGGGGGGAGCAGTACTTC
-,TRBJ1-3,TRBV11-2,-,CASSSPDSKNTIYF,TGTGCCAGCAGCTCCCCGGACAGTAAAAACACCATATATTTT
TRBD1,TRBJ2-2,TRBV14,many,CASSYNRGHLGELFF,TGTGCCAGCAGCTACAACAGGGGGCATTTGGGGGAGCTGTTTTTT
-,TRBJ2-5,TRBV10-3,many,CAISGSSEETQYF,TGTGCCATCAGTGGATCTAGTGAGGAGACCCAGTACTTC
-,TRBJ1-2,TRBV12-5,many,CASGLTLMGQEYGYTF,TGTGCTAGTGGTCTTACCTTGATGGGGCAGGAATATGGCTACACCTTC
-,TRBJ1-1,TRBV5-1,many,CASSLVYGNLNTEAFF,TGCGCCAGCAGCTTGGTATATGGCAATCTGAACACTGAAGCTTTCTTT
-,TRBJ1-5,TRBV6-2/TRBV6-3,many,CASSKQTGFEGQPQHF,TGTGCCAGCAGCAAACAGACAGGATTTGAGGGTCAGCCCCAGCATTTT
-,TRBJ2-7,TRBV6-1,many,CASRDGLAYEQYF,TGTGCCTCTCGGGATGGCTTAGCCTACGAGCAGTACTTC
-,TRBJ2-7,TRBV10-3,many,CAISENRESGEQYF,TGTGCCATCAGTGAGAACCGGGAGTCGGGCGAGCAGTACTTC
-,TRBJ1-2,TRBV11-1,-,CASSPGNRDGYTF,TGTGCCAGCAGCCCCGGGAACCGGGATGGCTACACCTTC
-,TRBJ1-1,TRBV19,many,CASSLNPSRTEAFF,TGTGCCAGTAGCCTAAACCCGAGTCGTACTGAAGCTTTCTTT
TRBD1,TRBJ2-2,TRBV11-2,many,CASSEGTVPNTGELFF,TGTGCCAGCAGCGAGGGGACAGTCCCAAACACCGGGGAGCTGTTTTTT
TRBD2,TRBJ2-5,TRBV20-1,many,CSATLAREETQYF,TGCAGTGCCACACTAGCGCGCGAGGAGACCCAGTACTTC
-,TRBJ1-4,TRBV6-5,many,CASSYSDGVTNEKLFF,TGTGCCAGCAGTTACTCGGACGGAGTGACTAATGAAAAACTGTTTTTT
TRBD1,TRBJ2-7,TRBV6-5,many,CASSHGGTGAEQYF,TGTGCCAGCAGTCACGGTGGGACAGGAGCCGAGCAGTACTTC
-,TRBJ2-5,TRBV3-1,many,CASSQVGRLQGETQYF,TGTGCCAGCAGCCAAGTAGGGAGACTCCAGGGGGAGACCCAGTACTTC
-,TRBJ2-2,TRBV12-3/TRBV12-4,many,CASRKRAGAITGELFF,TGTGCCAGCAGAAAGAGGGCGGGGGCCATCACCGGGGAGCTGTTTTTT
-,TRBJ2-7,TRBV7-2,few,CASSLGGTLYEQYF,TGTGCCAGCAGCTTAGGCGGGACTCTCTACGAGCAGTACTTC
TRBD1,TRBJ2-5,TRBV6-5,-,CASSRQGGTQYF,TGTGCCAGCAGTAGACAGGGGGGGACGCAGTACTTC
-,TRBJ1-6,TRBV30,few,CAWNLGSYNSPLHF,TGTGCCTGGAATTTGGGATCCTATAATTCACCCCTCCACTTT
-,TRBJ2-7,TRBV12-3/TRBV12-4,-,CASSLGSGFSYEQYF,TGTGCCAGCAGTTTAGGGTCAGGGTTCTCCTACGAGCAGTACTTC
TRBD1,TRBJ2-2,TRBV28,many,CASSLWDRLNTGELFF,TGTGCCAGCAGTTTATGGGACAGGCTAAACACCGGGGAGCTGTTTTTT
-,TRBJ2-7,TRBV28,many,CASRETGHTSSYEQYF,TGTGCCAGCAGGGAAACGGGACATACGAGCTCCTACGAGCAGTACTTC
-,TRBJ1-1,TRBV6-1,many,CASSPAGGWGNTEAFF,TGTGCCAGCAGCCCCGCGGGGGGCTGGGGGAACACTGAAGCTTTCTTT
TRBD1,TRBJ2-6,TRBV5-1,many,CASSPDAQGAPGANVLTF,TGCGCCAGCAGCCCGGACGCACAGGGGGCTCCTGGGGCCAACGTCCTGACTTTC
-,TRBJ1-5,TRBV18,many,CASSPTGRTNQPQHF,TGTGCCAGCTCACCGACGGGACGGACCAATCAGCCCCAGCATTTT
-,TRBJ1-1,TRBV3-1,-,CASSEDPGAGTEAFF,TGTGCCAGCAGCGAAGACCCTGGGGCGGGGACTGAAGCTTTCTTT
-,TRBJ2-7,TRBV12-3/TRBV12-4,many,CASSLPRTLSYEQYF,TGTGCCAGCAGTTTACCACGGACATTATCCTACGAGCAGTACTTC
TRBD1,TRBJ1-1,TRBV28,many,CASRVRTGEVWTEAFF,TGTGCCAGCAGGGTACGAACAGGGGAGGTTTGGACTGAAGCTTTCTTT
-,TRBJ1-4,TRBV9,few,CASSVGPGADFEKLFF,TGTGCCAGCAGCGTAGGTCCAGGGGCGGACTTTGAAAAACTGTTTTTT
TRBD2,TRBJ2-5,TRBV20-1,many,CSARDLSEREGQETQYF,TGCAGTGCTAGAGATCTGTCCGAGCGGGAGGGCCAAGAGACCCAGTACTTC